This TCR beta chain was sequenced for a study of control samples from healthy donors and cancer patients. Some clones are missing from TCRdb's copy, which holds only in-frame ones; the method was immunoSEQ multiplex PCR. The sample includes roughly 18,000 clones, roughly 91% of them seen just once. This CDR3 spans 17 amino acids. Germline V CDR1 and CDR2: MDHEN, SYDVKM. Trimming pared 2 bases from V and 0 bases from J, leaving 14 bases between. The receptor was derived from a woman aged 55-75 years with head and neck cancer. The sample consisted of PBMCs. The rearrangement uses TRBV28 and TRBJ1-3; TRBD1 is a possible D gene (5 bases). CDR3 bases: TGTGCCAGCAGTTTAAGGGGAGGGACCTACTCTGGAAACACCATATATTTT. Residues: CASSLRGGTYSGNTIYF.